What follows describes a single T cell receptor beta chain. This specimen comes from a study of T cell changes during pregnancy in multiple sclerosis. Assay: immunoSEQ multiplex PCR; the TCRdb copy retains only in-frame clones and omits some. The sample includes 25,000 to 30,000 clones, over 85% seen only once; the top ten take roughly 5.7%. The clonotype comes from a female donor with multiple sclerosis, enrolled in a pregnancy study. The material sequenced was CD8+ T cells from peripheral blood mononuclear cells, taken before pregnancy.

The CDR3 coding sequence is TGTGCTAGTGGGACCGGGACTAGCGACTCAGATACGCAGTATTTT. Protein product: CASGTGTSDSDTQYF. V gene TRBV12-5 combines with J gene TRBJ2-3, with 10 nucleotides matching TRBD2. The J segment lost 4 bases and the V segment lost 6 bases, leaving 7 bases of the junction unmatched. This CDR3 contains 15 residues. Germline V gene sequence: CDR1 LGHNT, CDR2 FRNRAP. The variable domain in full, completed from reference TRBV12-5 and TRBJ2-3, reads DARVTQTPRHKVTEMGQEVTMRCQPILGHNTVFWYRQTMMQGLELLAYFRNRAPLDDSGMPKDRFSAEMPDATLATLKIQPSEPRDSAVYFCASGTGTSDSDTQYFGPGTRLTVL.